This passage covers 21 T cell receptor beta chains from one sample sequenced in a study of blood T cell repertoires in COVID-19. The data were produced by immunoSEQ multiplex PCR, yet TCRdb's version contains in-frame clones alone and is incomplete. The sample carries 220,000 or so clones, less than 90% recorded once. What was sequenced was peripheral blood. Receptor source: a man aged 30-40 years with active or convalescent COVID-19.

The J gene is TRBJ1-2, the V gene TRBV21-1; the table's D gene call, TRBD1, was not cross checked with the DNA. TRBV21-1 is a pseudogene. The CDR3 consists of 19 residues. In DNA, the CDR3 is TGTGCCAGCGGAAGCACACATTACCCTACACAGGGGAAAGATATTGGCTACACCTTC. Its translation is CASGSTHYPTQGKDIGYTF.

This clone has just one count. The V call is TRBV5-1, the J call TRBJ1-6; D is unclear. The CDR3 sequence is 11 residues long. V lost 3 bases and J 14 bases, leaving 9 bases between the germline ends. Germline V gives CDR1 SGHRS, CDR2 YFSETQ. CDR3 loop: CASSYGGTLHF. Written as DNA, the CDR3 is TGCGCCAGCAGCTACGGAGGCACCCTCCACTTT.

The chain employs TRBV9 and TRBJ1-2, with 7 bases identical to TRBD1. Germline V lookup: CDR1 SGDLS, CDR2 YYNGEE. The length of the CDR3 is 17 residues. Unmatched junction bases numbered 11, after V lost 3 bases and J lost 0 bases. The CDR3: CASSESRTGPANYGYTF. CDR3 DNA: TGTGCCAGCAGCGAGAGTCGGACAGGCCCGGCTAACTATGGCTACACCTTC. Full variable domain (outside the CDR3, taken from reference TRBV9 and TRBJ1-2): DSGVTQTPKHLITATGQRVTLRCSPRSGDLSVYWYQQSLDQGLQFLIQYYNGEERAKGNILERFSAQQFPDLHSELNLSSLELGDSALYFCASSESRTGPANYGYTFGSGTRLTVV.

The chain couples TRBV6-5 to TRBJ2-2; 8 bases are a match to TRBD1. Germline CDR1 reads MNHEY; CDR2 reads SVGAGI. This CDR3 is 15 amino acids long. With 2 bases clipped from V and 7 bases from J, the junction kept 6 bases outside the gene matches. CDR3 bases: TGTGCCAGCAGTTACACCCCAGGGGGCATCGGGGAGCTGTTTTTT. Protein product: CASSYTPGGIGELFF.

The J gene is TRBJ1-4, the V gene TRBV7-3; 10 bases map to TRBD1. This CDR3 has 13 residues. Germline CDR1 reads SGHTA; CDR2 reads FQGTGA. Unmatched junction bases numbered 2, after V lost 5 bases and J lost 8 bases. CDR3 in amino acids: CASSPGQGEKLFF. CDR3 nucleotide sequence: TGTGCCAGCAGCCCGGGACAGGGGGAAAAACTGTTTTTT.

The chain links TRBV6-5 to TRBJ2-5, with 9 bases aligning to TRBD2. The CDR3 extends over 14 amino acids. With 6 bases clipped from V and 5 bases from J, the junction kept 7 bases outside the gene matches. Germline V lookup: CDR1 MNHEY, CDR2 SVGAGI. This CDR3 reads CASSPTSGRETQYF. The CDR3 DNA sequence: TGTGCCAGCAGCCCCACAAGCGGGAGGGAGACCCAGTACTTC.

The V call is TRBV6-5, the J call TRBJ2-7, with 9 bases lining up with TRBD1. Trimming took 2 bases from V and 7 from J; bases not matched to a gene: 6. The CDR3 sequence is 14 residues long. Germline CDR1 is MNHEY and CDR2 is SVGAGI. CDR3 protein: CASSYGDRDREQYF. For the CDR3, the DNA is TGTGCCAGCAGTTACGGGGACAGGGACCGAGAGCAGTACTTC.

About this clone: Different DNA sequences within this sample yield the same CDR3. The genes are TRBV5-1 and TRBJ1-1; no definite D call. From germline, CDR1 is SGHRS and CDR2 YFSETQ. This CDR3 has 13 residues. V lost 0 bases, J lost 1 base, and 4 bases lay in between. The CDR3 DNA reads as TGCGCCAGCAGCTTGGACAGGAACACTGAAGCTTTCTTT. Encoded protein: CASSLDRNTEAFF.

V is TRBV30 and J is TRBJ1-5; D unresolved. Germline values: CDR1 GTSNPN, CDR2 SVGIG (reference sequence). V was cut by 3 bases and J by 0 bases, with 6 bases left in between. The CDR3 is 13 residues long. As DNA, the CDR3 is TGTGCCTGGAGCCAGAATAGCAATCAGCCCCAGCATTTT. It encodes CAWSQNSNQPQHF. The full variable domain, completed using reference TRBV30 and TRBJ1-5, is SQTIHQWPATLVQPVGSPLSLECTVEGTSNPNLYWYRQAAGRGLQLLFYSVGIGQISSEVPQNLSASRPQDRQFILSSKKLLLSDSGFYLCAWSQNSNQPQHFGDGTRLSIL.

The rearrangement uses TRBV5-4 and TRBJ2-7; possibly TRBD2 for D (6 bases). This CDR3 spans 16 amino acids. V gave up 2 bases and J gave up 2 bases, with 17 bases separating them. Per the germline V gene, CDR1 is SGHNT and CDR2 is YYREEE (reference sequence). Here the CDR3 DNA reads TGTGCCAGCAGCTTCCAGACCGGAGGGGCTACCTACGAGCAGTACTTC. Protein product: CASSFQTGGATYEQYF.

The table lists this clone with a few counts. The sample contains more than one DNA sequence encoding this CDR3. The chain joins TRBV3-1 (or the pseudogene TRBV3-2) to TRBJ1-1, with D tentatively TRBD1 (5 bases). Germline CDR1 reads LGHDT; CDR2 reads YNNKEL (reference sequence). V was trimmed by 6 bases and J by 5 bases, leaving 7 bases between them. The CDR3 has 11 residues. The CDR3 reads CASRGGTEAFF. The CDR3 region has the DNA TGTGCCAGCAGGGGGGGAACTGAAGCTTTCTTT.

The gene calls are TRBV7-2 and TRBJ2-3; 11 bases are a match to TRBD1. Germline trimming cut 5 bases from V and 5 bases from J; bases unmatched to any gene: 9. Germline V gene sequence: CDR1 SGHTA, CDR2 FQGNSA. This CDR3 region has 16 residues. The CDR3 region is CASSAGQGALGDTQYF. In DNA, the CDR3 is TGTGCCAGCAGCGCTGGACAGGGGGCGCTGGGAGATACGCAGTATTTT.

V is TRBV5-1 and J is TRBJ2-7, with 7 bases lining up with TRBD2. Germline values: CDR1 SGHRS, CDR2 YFSETQ. With V trimmed by 0 bases and J by 4 bases, 4 bases remained unmatched. The CDR3 is 14 amino acids. Here the CDR3 reads CASSLDREVYEQYF. CDR3 bases: TGCGCCAGCAGCTTGGACCGGGAGGTATACGAGCAGTACTTC.

V is TRBV21-1 and J is TRBJ1-2; the table's TRBD1 call for D was not verified on the DNA. TRBV21-1 constitutes a pseudogene. The CDR3 is 17 amino acids. The CDR3 protein is CASRTARSGQGEFGYTF. DNA of the CDR3: TGTGCCAGCAGAACAGCGAGGTCGGGACAGGGAGAGTTTGGCTACACCTTC.

The genes are TRBV15 and TRBJ1-5; D gene ambiguous. CDR3 length equals 15 residues. Trimming removed 4 bases from V and 4 bases from J, with 14 bases in between. Germline-derived CDR1 and CDR2 are LNHNV and YYDKDF (reference sequence). This CDR3 is CATSKEWQRNQPQHF. CDR3 coding DNA: TGTGCCACCAGCAAAGAGTGGCAGCGTAATCAGCCCCAGCATTTT.

The CDR3, as DNA: TGTGCCAGCAGTAATACAGGGCTAAACTATGGCTACACCTTC. Residues: CASSNTGLNYGYTF. This chain links TRBV2 with TRBJ1-2, with D perhaps matching TRBD1 (6 bases). Germline loops: CDR1 SNHLY, CDR2 FYNNEI. Trimming removed 5 bases at V and 2 bases at J, with 12 bases between. This CDR3 is built from 14 residues.

The rearrangement joins TRBV27 to TRBJ2-2; perhaps TRBD2 as D (6 bases). The CDR3 sequence is 16 residues long. Trimming left V 1 base short and J 3 bases short, with 12 bases between. The germline gives CDR1 MNHEY, CDR2 SMNVEV (reference sequence). This CDR3 reads CASSLYRGMDTGELFF. In DNA, the CDR3 is TGTGCCAGCAGTTTATATCGGGGGATGGACACCGGGGAGCTGTTTTTT.

This clone has only a few counts. The rearrangement links TRBV27 to TRBJ1-2, with D possibly matching TRBD1 (5 bases). Deletions cut 5 bases from V and 7 bases from J, with 17 bases between. Germline lookup yields CDR1 MNHEY and CDR2 SMNVEV (reference sequence). The CDR3 spans 14 residues. The CDR3 DNA reads TGTGCCAGCAGTCTAAACTACAGGTCCTCTGGCTACACCTTC. This encodes CASSLNYRSSGYTF.

In its sample, this clone was seen a few times. An end of the junction does not agree with germline; a read error may underlie this. The chain has TRBV7-9 and TRBJ2-2; D is perhaps TRBD2 (5 bases). Per germline, CDR1 SEHNR and CDR2 FQNEAQ (reference sequence). CDR3 length: 15 residues. The CDR3 sequence: CASSLGLMNTGELFF. The DNA of the CDR3 is TGTGCCAGCAGTTTAGGACTGATGAACACCGGGGAGCTGTTTTTT.

V and J are TRBV5-1 and TRBJ2-2; tentatively, D is TRBD2 (6 bases). V was pared by 5 bases and J by 1 base, with 9 bases between. This CDR3 is 14 amino acids long. Germline V gene data show CDR1 as SGHRS and CDR2 as YFSETQ. The CDR3 DNA reads as TGCGCCAGCAGGTGGGGGGAGAACACCGGGGAGCTGTTTTTT. Its translation: CASRWGENTGELFF.

This CDR3 reads CASRLGPNTGELFF. The CDR3 bases are TGTGCCAGCAGACTTGGGCCGAACACCGGGGAGCTGTTTTTT. The genes are TRBV28 and TRBJ2-2; D unclear. The CDR3 has 14 residues. Germline CDR1 MDHEN, CDR2 SYDVKM. Trimming left V 6 bases short and J 0 bases short, with 8 bases between.